This T cell receptor beta chain was sequenced in a study of cytomegalovirus exposure and HLA in healthy donors. Overall study findings and caveats: There were several of the most significant clusters that appeared linked to common viral pathogens in a later analysis.

The PCR had 60 Vbeta and 13 Jbeta primers. Authors' methods: Unique TCR beta chains numbered approximately 80 million in a later analysis, with about 11 million shared. TCRdb's table, derived via immunoSEQ multiplex PCR, lists solely in-frame clones and lacks some. The V and J calls and the clone size are those of that table, but D and trimming were determined from the DNA. The top ten hold 0.95% to 1.5% of the sample, which has more than 150,000 clones, approximately 82% seen once. This CDR3 has 12 residues. The ends lost 3 bases at V and 11 bases at J; junction bases unmatched: 6. CDR1 and CDR2 (germline): LNHDA, SQIVND (reference sequence). Turning to this clone: Its target is unknown.

The chain links TRBV19 to TRBJ1-1; TRBD1 matches at 7 bases. Sequencing input: PBMCs. This clonotype was sampled from a girl aged 2-10 years in good health and CMV-seropositive. The CDR3, as DNA: TGTGCCAGTAGTATCACGGGACAGAGGGCTTTCTTT. Residues: CASSITGQRAFF. Variable domain in full (rest from reference TRBV19 and TRBJ1-1): DGGITQSPKYLFRKEGQNVTLSCEQNLNHDAMYWYRQDPGQGLRLIYYSQIVNDFQKGDIAEGYSVSREKKESFPLTVTSAQKNPTAFYLCASSITGQRAFFGQGTRLTVV.